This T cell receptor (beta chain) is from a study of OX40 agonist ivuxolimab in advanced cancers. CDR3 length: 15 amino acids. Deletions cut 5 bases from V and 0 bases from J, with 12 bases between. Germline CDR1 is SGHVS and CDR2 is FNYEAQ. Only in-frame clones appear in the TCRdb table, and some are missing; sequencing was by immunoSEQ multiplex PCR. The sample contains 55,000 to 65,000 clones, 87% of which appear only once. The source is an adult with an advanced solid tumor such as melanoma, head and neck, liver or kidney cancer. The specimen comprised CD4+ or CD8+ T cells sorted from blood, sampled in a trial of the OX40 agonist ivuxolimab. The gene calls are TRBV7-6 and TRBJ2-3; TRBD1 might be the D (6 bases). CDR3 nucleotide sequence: TGTGCCAGCAGCCCAGAGACAGGCAGCACAGATACGCAGTATTTT. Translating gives CASSPETGSTDTQYF.